This TCR beta chain comes out of a study of metastatic and nonmetastatic thyroid tumors (dated by TCRdb to 2019 to 2021). Regarding the research as a whole: Repertoires from peripheral blood and from tumor or nodule tissue samples of malignant and benign thyroid patients were compared. Overall results and qualifications from the work: TCR beta diversity was reported as significantly higher in malignant tumors than in benign nodules, in both blood and tumor samples.

Library preparation used PCR. These reads were obtained on an Illumina HiSeq 4000. High-throughput sequencing was used to profile the TCR beta-chain CDR3 region of each patient. In the original analysis: CDR3 differences across clinicopathological groups were used to build a classifier for discriminating distant-metastatic papillary thyroid cancer patients. Repertoire diversity was assessed with the Shannon index, and tumor-blood repertoire similarity with the Morisita-Horn index. TCRdb handled the public reads itself, with Q25 trimming in fastp and clone calling in MiXCR, and kept productive beta chains. These V and J calls are TCRdb output, not the study's own analysis. The sample includes tens of thousands of clones, with 28% observed a single time. The ten largest clones represent roughly a tenth of the sample. V and J are truncated by 4 bases and 5 bases respectively, leaving an intervening sequence of 16 bases. The CDR3 has 15 amino acids, counting the end cysteine and phenylalanine. The entry retains the CDR3 DNA only, 45 bases that are in frame from base 1. CDR1 and CDR2, per the germline V gene, are SGHTS and YDEGEE.

Within its sample, this clone is medium-sized (0.01 to 0.1%). The antigen this receptor binds is unknown. Base qualities are not recorded, but no much larger clone differs from it by a single base. No treatment had been received by any patient before thyroid surgery. Using T-cell receptor beta sequencing, the study looked back at clinical samples from patients collected from the early 2010s to the late 2010s. The receptor's source is a male donor with papillary thyroid cancer or a benign thyroid nodule (not recorded which). Some clones in this sample may be carry-over from other donors' samples. Sample: blood. The rearranged segments are TRBV5-8 and TRBJ1-5; TRBD1 is perhaps the D gene, given 6 matching bases. For the CDR3, the sequence is CASSTGTQNYQPQHF. The sequenced DNA is TGTGCCAGCAGCACCGGGACACAAAATTATCAGCCCCAGCATTTT.